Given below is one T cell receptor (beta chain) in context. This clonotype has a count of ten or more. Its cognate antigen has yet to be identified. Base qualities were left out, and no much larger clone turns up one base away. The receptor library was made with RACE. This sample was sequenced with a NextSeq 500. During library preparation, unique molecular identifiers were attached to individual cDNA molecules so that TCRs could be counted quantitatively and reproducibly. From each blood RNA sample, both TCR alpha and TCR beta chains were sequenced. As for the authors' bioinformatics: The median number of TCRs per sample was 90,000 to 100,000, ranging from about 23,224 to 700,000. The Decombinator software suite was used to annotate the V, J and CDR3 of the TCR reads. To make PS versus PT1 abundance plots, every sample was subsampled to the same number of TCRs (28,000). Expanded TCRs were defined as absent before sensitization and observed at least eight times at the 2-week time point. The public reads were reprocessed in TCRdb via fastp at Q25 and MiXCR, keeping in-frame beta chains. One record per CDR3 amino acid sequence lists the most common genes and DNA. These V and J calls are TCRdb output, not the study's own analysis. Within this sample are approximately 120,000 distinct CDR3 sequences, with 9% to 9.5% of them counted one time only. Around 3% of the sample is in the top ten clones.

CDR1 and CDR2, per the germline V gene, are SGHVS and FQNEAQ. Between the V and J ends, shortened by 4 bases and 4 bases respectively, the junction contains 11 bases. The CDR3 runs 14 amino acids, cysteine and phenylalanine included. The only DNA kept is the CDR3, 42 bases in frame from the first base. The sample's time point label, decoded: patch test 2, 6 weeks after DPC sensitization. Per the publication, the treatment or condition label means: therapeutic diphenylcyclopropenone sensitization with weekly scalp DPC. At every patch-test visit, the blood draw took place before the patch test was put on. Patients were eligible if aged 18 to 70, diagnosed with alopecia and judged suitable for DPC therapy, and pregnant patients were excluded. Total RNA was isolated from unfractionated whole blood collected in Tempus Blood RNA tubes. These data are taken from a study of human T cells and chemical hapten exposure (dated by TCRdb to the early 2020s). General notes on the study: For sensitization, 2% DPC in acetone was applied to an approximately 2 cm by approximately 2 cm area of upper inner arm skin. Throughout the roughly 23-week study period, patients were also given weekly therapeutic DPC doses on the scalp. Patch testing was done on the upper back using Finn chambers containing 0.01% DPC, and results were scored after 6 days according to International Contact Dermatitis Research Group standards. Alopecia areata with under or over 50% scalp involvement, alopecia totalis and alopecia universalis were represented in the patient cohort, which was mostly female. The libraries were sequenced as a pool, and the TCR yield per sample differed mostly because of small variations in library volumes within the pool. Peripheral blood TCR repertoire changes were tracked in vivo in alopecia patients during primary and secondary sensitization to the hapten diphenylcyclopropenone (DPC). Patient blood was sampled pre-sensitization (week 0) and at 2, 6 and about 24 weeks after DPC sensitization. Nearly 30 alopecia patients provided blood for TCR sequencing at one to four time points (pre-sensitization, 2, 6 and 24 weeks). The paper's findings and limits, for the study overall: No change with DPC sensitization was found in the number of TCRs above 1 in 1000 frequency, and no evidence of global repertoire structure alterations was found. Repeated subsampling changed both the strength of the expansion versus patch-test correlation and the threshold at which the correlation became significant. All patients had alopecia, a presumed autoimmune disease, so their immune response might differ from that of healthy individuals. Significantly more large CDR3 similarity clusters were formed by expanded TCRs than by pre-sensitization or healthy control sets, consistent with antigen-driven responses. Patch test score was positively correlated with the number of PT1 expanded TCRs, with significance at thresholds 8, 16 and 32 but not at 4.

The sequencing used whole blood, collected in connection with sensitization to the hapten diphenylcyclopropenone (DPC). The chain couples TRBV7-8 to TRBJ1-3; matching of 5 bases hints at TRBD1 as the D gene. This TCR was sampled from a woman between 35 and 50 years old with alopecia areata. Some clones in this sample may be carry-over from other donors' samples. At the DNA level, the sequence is TGTGCCAGCAGCTCAGACAGACTAGGAAACACCATATATTTT. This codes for CASSSDRLGNTIYF.